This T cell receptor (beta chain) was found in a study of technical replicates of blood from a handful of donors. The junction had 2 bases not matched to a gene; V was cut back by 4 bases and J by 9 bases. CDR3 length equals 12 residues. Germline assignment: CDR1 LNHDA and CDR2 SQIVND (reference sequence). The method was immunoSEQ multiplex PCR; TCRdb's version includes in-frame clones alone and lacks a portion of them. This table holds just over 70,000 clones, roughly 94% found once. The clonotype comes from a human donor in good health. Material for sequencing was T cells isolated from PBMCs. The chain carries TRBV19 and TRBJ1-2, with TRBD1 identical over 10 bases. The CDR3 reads CASSRTGGSYTF. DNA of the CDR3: TGTGCCAGTAGTAGGACAGGGGGAAGCTACACCTTC.